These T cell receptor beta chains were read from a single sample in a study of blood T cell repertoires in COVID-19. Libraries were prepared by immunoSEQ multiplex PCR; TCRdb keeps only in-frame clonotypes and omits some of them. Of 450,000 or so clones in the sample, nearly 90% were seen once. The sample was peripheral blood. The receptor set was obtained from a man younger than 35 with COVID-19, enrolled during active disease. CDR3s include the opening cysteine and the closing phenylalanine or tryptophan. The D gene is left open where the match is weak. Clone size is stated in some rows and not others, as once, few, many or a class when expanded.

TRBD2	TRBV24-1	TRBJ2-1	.	CATSDVGLAGGSANEQFF	TGTGCCACCAGTGATGTAGGACTAGCGGGTGGCTCGGCCAATGAGCAGTTCTTC
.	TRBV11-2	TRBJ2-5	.	CASSTGIQETQYF	TGTGCCAGCAGTACGGGTATCCAAGAGACCCAGTACTTC
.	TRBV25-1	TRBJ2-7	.	CASTERASYEQYF	TGTGCCAGCACAGAGCGGGCCTCCTACGAGCAGTACTTC
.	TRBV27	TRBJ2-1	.	CASSLSTGSYNEQFF	TGTGCCAGCAGTTTATCGACGGGGTCCTACAATGAGCAGTTCTTC
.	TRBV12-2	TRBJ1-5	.	CASRLAGTVRYQPQHF	TGTGCAAGTCGCTTAGCAGGGACAGTGAGATATCAGCCCCAGCATTTT
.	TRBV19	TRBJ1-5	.	CASRGLEGRNNQPQHF	TGTGCCAGTAGGGGTTTGGAGGGGAGGAACAATCAGCCCCAGCATTTT
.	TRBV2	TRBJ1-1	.	CASSVTRWNTEAFF	TGTGCCAGCAGTGTCACCAGATGGAACACTGAAGCTTTCTTT
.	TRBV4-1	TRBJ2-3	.	CASSQEGAGASRGDTQYF	TGCGCCAGCAGCCAAGAGGGGGCGGGAGCCTCACGAGGAGATACGCAGTATTTT
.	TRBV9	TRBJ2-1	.	CASSVGGQNNEQFF	TGTGCCAGCAGCGTAGGAGGACAGAACAATGAGCAGTTCTTC
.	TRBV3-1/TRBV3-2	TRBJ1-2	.	CASSQDWRGRGYTF	TGTGCCAGCAGCCAAGATTGGAGGGGTCGAGGCTACACCTTC
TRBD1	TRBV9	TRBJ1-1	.	CASSGPGGGEAFF	TGTGCCAGCAGCGGCCCAGGGGGTGGTGAAGCTTTCTTT
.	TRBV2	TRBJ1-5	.	CASQLTVQSPQHF	TGTGCCAGCCAGTTGACAGTCCAATCGCCCCAGCATTTT
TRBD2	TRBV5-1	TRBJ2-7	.	CASSLSGDAYEQYF	TGCGCCAGCAGCTTGAGCGGGGATGCCTACGAGCAGTACTTC
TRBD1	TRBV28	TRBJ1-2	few	CASKGRAGQGAYYGYTF	TGTGCCAGCAAAGGCCGAGCGGGACAGGGAGCATACTATGGCTACACCTTC
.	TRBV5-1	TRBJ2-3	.	CASRTDLGGTDTQYF	TGCGCCAGCAGAACGGACCTAGGGGGAACAGATACGCAGTATTTT
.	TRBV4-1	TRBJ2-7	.	CASSQDLSARGLTYEQYF	TGCGCCAGCAGCCAAGATTTGTCCGCGCGGGGGCTAACCTACGAGCAGTACTTC
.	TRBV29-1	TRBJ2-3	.	CSVVRGDTQYF	TGCAGCGTTGTAAGGGGGGATACGCAGTATTTT
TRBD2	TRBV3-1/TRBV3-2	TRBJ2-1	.	CASSQNRLAGGNEQFF	TGTGCCAGCAGCCAAAATCGACTAGCGGGGGGGAATGAGCAGTTCTTC
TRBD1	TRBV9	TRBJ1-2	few	CASSDGQGVKGYTF	TGTGCCAGCAGCGACGGACAGGGGGTGAAGGGCTACACCTTC
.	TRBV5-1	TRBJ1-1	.	CASSFGVRGTEAFF	TGCGCCAGCAGCTTCGGAGTTCGGGGCACTGAAGCTTTCTTT
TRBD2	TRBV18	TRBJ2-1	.	CASSQGLVYYNEQFF	TGTGCCAGCTCCCAAGGACTAGTTTACTACAATGAGCAGTTCTTC
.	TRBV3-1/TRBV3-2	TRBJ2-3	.	CASSLGRGNTQYF	TGTGCCAGCAGCCTAGGGAGGGGGAATACGCAGTATTTT
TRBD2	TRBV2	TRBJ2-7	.	CASCLSREGPYEQYF	TGTGCCAGCTGTTTATCGCGGGAGGGCCCCTACGAGCAGTACTTC
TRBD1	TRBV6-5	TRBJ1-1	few	CASRTDRGVTEAFF	TGTGCCAGCAGAACAGACAGGGGGGTCACTGAAGCTTTCTTT
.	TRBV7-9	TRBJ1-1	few	CASSLGTMNTEAFF	TGTGCCAGCAGCTTAGGGACAATGAACACTGAAGCTTTCTTT
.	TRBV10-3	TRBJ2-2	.	CAISVSENTGELFF	TGTGCCATCAGTGTCTCAGAGAACACCGGGGAGCTGTTTTTT
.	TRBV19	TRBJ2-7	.	CASSINRDYEQYF	TGTGCCAGTAGTATAAACAGGGACTACGAGCAGTACTTC
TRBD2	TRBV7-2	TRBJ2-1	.	CASSQQGDRTSGGRQFF	TGTGCCAGCAGCCAGCAGGGCGACCGGACTAGCGGGGGCCGGCAGTTCTTC
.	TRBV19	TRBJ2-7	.	CASSNRDIGTYEQYF	TGTGCCAGTAGTAACCGGGACATCGGTACCTACGAGCAGTACTTC
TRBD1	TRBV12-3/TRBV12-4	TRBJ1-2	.	CASSLGDRRPATF	TGTGCCAGCAGTTTAGGGGACAGGCGACCCGCGACCTTC
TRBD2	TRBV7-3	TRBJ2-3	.	CANILKVKREGSADTQYF	TGTGCCAACATCCTTAAGGTTAAGCGGGAGGGCAGTGCAGATACGCAGTATTTT
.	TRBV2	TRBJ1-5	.	CASSVVRSSNQPQHF	TGTGCCAGCAGTGTCGTACGCAGTAGCAATCAGCCCCAGCATTTT
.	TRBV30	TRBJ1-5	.	CASSMGQVGQPQHF	TGTGCCTCTTCCATGGGGCAGGTGGGTCAGCCCCAGCATTTT
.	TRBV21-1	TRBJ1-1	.	CASSKVHPGTLESEAFF	TGTGCCAGCAGCAAAGTTCATCCCGGGACACTCGAATCGGAAGCTTTCTTT
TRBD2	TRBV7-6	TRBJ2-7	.	CASSPTRPGLAPYEQYF	TGTGCCAGCAGCCCTACCAGACCGGGACTAGCTCCGTACGAGCAGTACTTC
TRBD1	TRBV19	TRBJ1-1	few	CASRDGTGTFEAFF	TGTGCCAGTAGAGACGGGACAGGGACATTTGAAGCTTTCTTT
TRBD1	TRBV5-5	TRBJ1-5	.	CASSFGTGVDQPQHF	TGTGCCAGCAGCTTCGGGACAGGGGTCGATCAGCCCCAGCATTTT
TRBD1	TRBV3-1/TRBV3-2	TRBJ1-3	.	CASSPGTGKWVNTIYF	TGTGCCAGCAGCCCGGGGACAGGGAAGTGGGTAAACACCATATATTTT
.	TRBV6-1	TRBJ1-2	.	CASSVSFGAPNYGYTF	TGTGCCAGCAGTGTGAGTTTTGGAGCACCCAACTATGGCTACACCTTC
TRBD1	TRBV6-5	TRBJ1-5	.	CASSSRRGRQPQHF	TGTGCCAGCAGTTCCCGCAGGGGGCGGCAGCCCCAGCATTTT
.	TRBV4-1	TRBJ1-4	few	CASSQAGDYEKLFF	TGCGCCAGCAGCCAAGCCGGGGATTATGAAAAACTGTTTTTT
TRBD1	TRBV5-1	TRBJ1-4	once	CASSFYGTGDEKLFF	TGCGCCAGCAGCTTTTACGGGACAGGGGATGAAAAACTGTTTTTT
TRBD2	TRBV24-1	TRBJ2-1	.	CATLGGSYNEQFF	TGTGCCACCCTCGGGGGGAGCTACAATGAGCAGTTCTTC
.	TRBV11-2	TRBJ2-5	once	CASSPNRNGQETQYF	TGTGCCAGCAGCCCCAACAGGAATGGGCAAGAGACCCAGTACTTC
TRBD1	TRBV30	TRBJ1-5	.	CAWGTGSNQPQHF	TGTGCCTGGGGGACAGGGAGCAATCAGCCCCAGCATTTT
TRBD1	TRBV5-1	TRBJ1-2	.	CASSPGQEPIGGYTF	TGCGCCAGCAGCCCGGGACAGGAACCTATCGGCGGCTACACCTTC
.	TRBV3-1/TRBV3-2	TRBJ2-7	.	CASSQGLSYEQYF	TGTGCCAGCAGCCAAGGACTTTCCTACGAGCAGTACTTC
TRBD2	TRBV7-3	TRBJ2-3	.	CASSRIGTSGRADTQYF	TGTGCCAGCAGCCGGATAGGGACTAGCGGGAGAGCAGATACGCAGTATTTT
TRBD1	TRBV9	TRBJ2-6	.	CASSTLRDRGPGANVLTF	TGTGCCAGCAGCACACTCCGGGACAGGGGGCCTGGGGCCAACGTCCTGACTTTC
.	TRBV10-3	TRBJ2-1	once	CAISDGSSNEQFF	TGTGCCATCAGTGACGGTAGTTCTAATGAGCAGTTCTTC
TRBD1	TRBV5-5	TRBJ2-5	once	CASSLGVTGGQETQYF	TGTGCCAGCAGCTTGGGGGTTACAGGGGGTCAAGAGACCCAGTACTTC
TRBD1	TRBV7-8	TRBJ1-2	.	CASSLAATGEKGGYTF	TGTGCCAGCAGCTTAGCGGCGACAGGGGAAAAAGGTGGCTACACCTTC
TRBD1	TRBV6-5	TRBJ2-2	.	CASTRTGATGELFF	TGTGCCAGCACCCGAACAGGGGCCACCGGGGAGCTGTTTTTT
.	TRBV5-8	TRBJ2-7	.	CASSLTGHEQYF	TGTGCCAGCAGCTTGACTGGGCACGAGCAGTACTTC
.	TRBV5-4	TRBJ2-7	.	CAAYGPPSYEQYF	TGTGCGGCTTATGGTCCACCCTCCTACGAGCAGTACTTC
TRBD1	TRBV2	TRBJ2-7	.	CASALTGPLVVEQYF	TGTGCCAGCGCCCTGACAGGGCCCCTGGTCGTCGAGCAGTACTTC
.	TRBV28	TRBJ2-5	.	CASSFQGNQETQYF	TGTGCCAGCAGTTTCCAGGGGAACCAAGAGACCCAGTACTTC
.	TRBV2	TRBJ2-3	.	CASRRSPSTDTQYF	TGTGCCAGCAGGAGAAGTCCTAGCACAGATACGCAGTATTTT
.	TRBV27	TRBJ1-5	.	CASSLADNQPQHF	TGTGCCAGCAGTTTAGCGGACAATCAGCCCCAGCATTTT
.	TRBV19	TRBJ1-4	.	CASIGRVRDEKLFF	TGTGCCAGTATCGGCCGCGTCCGGGATGAAAAACTGTTTTTT